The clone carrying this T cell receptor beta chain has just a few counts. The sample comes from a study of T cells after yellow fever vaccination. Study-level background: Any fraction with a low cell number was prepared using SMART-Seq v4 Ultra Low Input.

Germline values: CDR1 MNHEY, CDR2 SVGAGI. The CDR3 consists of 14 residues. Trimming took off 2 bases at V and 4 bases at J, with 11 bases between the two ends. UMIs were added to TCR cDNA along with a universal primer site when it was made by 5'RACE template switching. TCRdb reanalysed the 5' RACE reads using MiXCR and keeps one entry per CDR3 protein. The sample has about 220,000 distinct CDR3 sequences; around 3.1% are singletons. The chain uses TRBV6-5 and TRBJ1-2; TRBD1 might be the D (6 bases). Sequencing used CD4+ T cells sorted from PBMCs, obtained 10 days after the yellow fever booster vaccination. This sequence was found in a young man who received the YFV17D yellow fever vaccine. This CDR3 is CASSYKGESYGYTF. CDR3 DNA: TGTGCCAGCAGTTACAAGGGGGAAAGCTATGGCTACACCTTC.